The clone carrying this TCR beta chain was seen only a few times. Its antigen is unidentified. These data originate in a study of T cells after yellow fever vaccination. Study in general: SMART-Seq v4 Ultra Low Input prepared the low-cell-number fractions. Study results and limitations: Abundant clonotypes from the bulk population could have been carried over as contaminants into FACS-sorted repertoires.

There are 17 residues in the CDR3. Germline CDR1 MNHNS, CDR2 SASEGT. V lost 6 bases, J lost 4 bases, and 14 bases stayed unmatched. MiXCR, run by TCRdb on the 5' RACE reads, gives a single entry per CDR3 protein. This table holds some 250,000 distinct CDR3 sequences, 6.9% found once. V is TRBV6-1 and J is TRBJ1-4; TRBD1 agrees at 7 bases. This receptor was obtained from a man aged 25 to 45 who received the YFV17D yellow fever vaccine. This material consisted of CD4+ T cells sorted from PBMCs, taken 15 days after the yellow fever booster vaccination. Here the CDR3 DNA reads TGTGCCAGCAGCCTCGTAAATGTGAACAGGGGTAATGAAAAACTGTTTTTT. This encodes CASSLVNVNRGNEKLFF.